These T cell receptor beta chains were read from a single sample in a study of cytomegalovirus exposure and HLA in healthy donors. Profiling relied on immunoSEQ multiplex PCR, and the TCRdb table lists in-frame clones only, not all of them. Among 120,000 to 150,000 clones, roughly 73% were seen once, and the ten largest hold 3.3%. Source material: PBMCs. The source of these receptors is a man aged 35-49 years in good health and CMV-seronegative. Both conserved end residues are part of each CDR3. Each record gives: clone size, J gene, V gene, D gene, CDR3 protein, CDR3 DNA. D genes are given only for firm matches. Clone size is stated in some rows and not others, as once, few, many or a class when expanded.

>.|TRBJ2-2|TRBV5-1|TRBD1
CASRSGTGGTGELFF
TGCGCCAGCAGGTCCGGGACAGGGGGCACCGGGGAGCTGTTTTTT
>.|TRBJ2-3|TRBV15|.
CATSREWADTQYF
TGTGCCACCAGCAGAGAGTGGGCTGATACGCAGTATTTT
>.|TRBJ1-6|TRBV5-6|.
CASSESPGWPLHF
TGTGCCAGCAGCGAATCACCGGGTTGGCCCCTCCACTTT
>.|TRBJ2-5|TRBV4-2|.
CASSQARGVRTQYF
TGTGCCAGCAGCCAAGCTCGGGGAGTGCGGACCCAGTACTTC
>.|TRBJ1-5|TRBV5-6|.
CASSFGGTSNQPQHF
TGTGCCAGCAGCTTTGGGGGGACGAGCAATCAGCCCCAGCATTTT
>few|TRBJ2-6|TRBV5-6|TRBD2
CASSLEGEGGANVLTF
TGTGCCAGCAGCTTGGAAGGGGAGGGAGGGGCCAACGTCCTGACTTTC
>.|TRBJ2-7|TRBV19|TRBD1
CASSMGQGPTYEQYF
TGTGCCAGTAGTATGGGACAGGGGCCGACCTACGAGCAGTACTTC
>.|TRBJ1-2|TRBV29-1|.
CSVRDSAGDGYTF
TGCAGCGTCCGGGACTCAGCAGGCGATGGCTACACCTTC
>.|TRBJ1-1|TRBV5-6|.
CASSSVTGTEAFF
TGTGCCAGCAGCTCGGTGACAGGAACTGAAGCTTTCTTT
>.|TRBJ1-4|TRBV5-6|.
CASSWGPGSNEKLFF
TGTGCCAGCAGCTGGGGGCCCGGAAGCAATGAAAAACTGTTTTTT
>once|TRBJ2-7|TRBV19|TRBD2
CASSPGLAGVYEQYF
TGTGCCAGTAGTCCGGGACTAGCGGGGGTTTACGAGCAGTACTTC
>.|TRBJ1-1|TRBV19|.
CASSIKPPGTEAFF
TGTGCCAGTAGTATTAAACCCCCGGGGACTGAAGCTTTCTTT
>.|TRBJ2-5|TRBV4-2|.
CASSQASSGQETQYF
TGTGCCAGCAGCCAAGCTTCCAGCGGGCAAGAGACCCAGTACTTC
>.|TRBJ1-1|TRBV27|TRBD1
CASSQQGYSEAFF
TGTGCCAGCAGTCAACAGGGGTATTCTGAAGCTTTCTTT
>.|TRBJ2-6|TRBV28|TRBD1
CASSLWGQGDELSGANVLTF
TGTGCCAGCAGTTTATGGGGGCAGGGGGATGAACTCTCTGGGGCCAACGTCCTGACTTTC